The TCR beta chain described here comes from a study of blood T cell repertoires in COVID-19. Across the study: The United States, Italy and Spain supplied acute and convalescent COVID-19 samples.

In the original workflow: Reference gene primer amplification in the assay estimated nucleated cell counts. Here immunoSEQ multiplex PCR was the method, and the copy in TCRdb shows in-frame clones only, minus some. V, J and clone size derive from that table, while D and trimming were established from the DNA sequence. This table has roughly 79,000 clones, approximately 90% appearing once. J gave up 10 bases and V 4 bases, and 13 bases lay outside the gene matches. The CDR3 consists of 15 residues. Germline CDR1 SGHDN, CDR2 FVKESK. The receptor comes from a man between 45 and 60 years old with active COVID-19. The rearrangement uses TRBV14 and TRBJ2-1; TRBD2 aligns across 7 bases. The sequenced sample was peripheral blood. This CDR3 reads CASSRTVGGLREQFF. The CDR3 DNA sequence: TGTGCCAGCAGCCGGACGGTGGGAGGGCTCCGGGAGCAGTTCTTC.